This T cell receptor (beta chain) was found in a study of regulatory T cells in long-lasting Graves disease. Overall study results and limits: The study examined only peripheral blood, not thyroid tissue. Persistent patients shared fewer than 3,500 public clonotypes among themselves. Newly diagnosed patients shared fewer, at some 900. Limited sample numbers may have lowered accuracy.

With V trimmed by 6 bases and J by 2 bases, 5 bases remained unmatched. Germline values: CDR1 MNHNS, CDR2 SASEGT. The CDR3 is 15 amino acids. CDR3-region Arm-PCR and iRepertoire HTBI primers produced the TCR beta libraries. TCRdb passed the multiplex PCR reads through MiXCR, listing each CDR3 protein once. The table has some 340,000 distinct CDR3 sequences, 20% to 25% seen once. Sample time point: persistent/refractory GD, antithyroid drugs over 5 years with positive TRAb. From PBMCs, RNA was extracted and then used to make the TCR library. Under American Thyroid Association guidelines, Graves' disease was diagnosed. In its sample, this clonotype was seen many times. Its antigen is currently unknown.

The V gene is TRBV6-1, the J gene TRBJ1-3; 9 bases line up with TRBD1. The sequence derives from a middle-aged woman with Graves disease. The sequences come from peripheral blood mononuclear cells (PBMCs), collected when the disease was refractory, from a patient treated with antithyroid drugs. Here the CDR3 reads CASRPGTGTGNTIYF. CDR3 nucleotide sequence: TGTGCCAGCAGACCCGGGACAGGGACTGGAAACACCATATATTTT.